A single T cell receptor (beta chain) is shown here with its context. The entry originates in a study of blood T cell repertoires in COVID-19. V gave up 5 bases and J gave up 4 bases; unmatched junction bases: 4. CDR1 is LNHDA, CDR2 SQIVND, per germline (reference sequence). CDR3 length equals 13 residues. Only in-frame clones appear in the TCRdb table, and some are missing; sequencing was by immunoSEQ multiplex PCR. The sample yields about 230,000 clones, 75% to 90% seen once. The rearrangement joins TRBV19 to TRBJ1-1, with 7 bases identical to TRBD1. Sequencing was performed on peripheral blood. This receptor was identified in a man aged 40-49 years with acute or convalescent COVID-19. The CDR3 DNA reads TGTGCCAGTAGTCCCGACAGGGCCACTGAAGCTTTCTTT. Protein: CASSPDRATEAFF.